One T cell receptor beta chain is described in this entry. The repertoire was sequenced with immunoSEQ multiplex PCR; TCRdb's copy has only in-frame clones and lacks some. The table has over 120,000 clones, 87% seen once. This entry comes from a study of blood T cell repertoires in COVID-19. The V segment lost 5 bases and the J segment 4 bases; nucleotides outside the gene matches: 3. Germline loops: CDR1 SGHTA, CDR2 FQGTGA. The CDR3 covers 14 residues. This chain links TRBV7-3 with TRBJ2-2, with 8 bases lining up with TRBD2. This sequence was found in a man aged 60 to 75 who had recovered from COVID-19. Sequencing was done on a sample of PBMCs or T cells enriched from blood (not recorded which). Here the CDR3 reads CASSPGRGTGELFF. The CDR3 nucleotides read TGTGCCAGCAGCCCCGGGAGGGGCACCGGGGAGCTGTTTTTT.